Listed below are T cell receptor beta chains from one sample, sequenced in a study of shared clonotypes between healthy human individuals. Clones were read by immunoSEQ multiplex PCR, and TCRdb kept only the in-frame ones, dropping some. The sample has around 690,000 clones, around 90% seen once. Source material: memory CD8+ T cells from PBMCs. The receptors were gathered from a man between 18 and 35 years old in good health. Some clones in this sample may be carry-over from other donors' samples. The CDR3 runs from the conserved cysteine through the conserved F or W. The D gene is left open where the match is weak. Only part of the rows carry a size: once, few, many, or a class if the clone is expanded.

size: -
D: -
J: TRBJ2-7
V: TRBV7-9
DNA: TGTGCCAGCAGAGGGGGACCCTACGAGCAGTACTTC
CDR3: CASRGGPYEQYF

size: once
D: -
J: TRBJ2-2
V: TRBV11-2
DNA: TGTGCCAGCAGGTGGCTGGCAGGGGGGTTTGCCGGGGAGCTGTTTTTT
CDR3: CASRWLAGGFAGELFF

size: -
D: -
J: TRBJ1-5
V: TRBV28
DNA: TGTGCCAGCAGCCTTAACCCAACAGGAGATAGCAATCAGCCCCAGCATTTT
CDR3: CASSLNPTGDSNQPQHF

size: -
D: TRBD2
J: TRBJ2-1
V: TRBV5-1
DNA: TGCGCCAGCACCGGGACTAGCGGAGGAGCCTACAATGAGCAGTTCTTC
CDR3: CASTGTSGGAYNEQFF

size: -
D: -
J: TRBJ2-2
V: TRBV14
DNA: TGTGCCAGCAGCCAAGATAGGACCGGGGAGCTGTTTTTT
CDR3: CASSQDRTGELFF

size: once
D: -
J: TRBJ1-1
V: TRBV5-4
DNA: TGTGCCAGCAGCTTATACAGGGCGGACACTGAAGCTTTCTTT
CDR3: CASSLYRADTEAFF

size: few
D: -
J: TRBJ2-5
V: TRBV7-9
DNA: TGTGCCAGCGGCGATTCCGAAGAGACCCAGTACTTC
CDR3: CASGDSEETQYF

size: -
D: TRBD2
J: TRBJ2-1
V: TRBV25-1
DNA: TGTGCCAGCAGTGAATCCAAAGGACTAGCGGAACCATGGAATGAGCAGTTCTTC
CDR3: CASSESKGLAEPWNEQFF

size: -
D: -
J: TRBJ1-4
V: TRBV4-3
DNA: TGCGCCAGCAGCCAAGCCCTCCTCCGGATAGGTGAAAAACTGTTTTTT
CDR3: CASSQALLRIGEKLFF

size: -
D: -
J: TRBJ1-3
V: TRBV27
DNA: TGTGCCAGCAGCTCGCTAGTTCGGCATATGGGTCTCGGAAACACCATATATTTT
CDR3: CASSSLVRHMGLGNTIYF

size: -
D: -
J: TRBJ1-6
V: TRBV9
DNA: TGTGCCAGCAGCCCCGACCGGGCCACCAAGCTCCACTTT
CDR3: CASSPDRATKLHF

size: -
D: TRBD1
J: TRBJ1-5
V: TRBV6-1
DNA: TGTGCCAGCAGTGAAGGGTTTGGACAGGGCTGGCAGCCCCAGCATTTT
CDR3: CASSEGFGQGWQPQHF

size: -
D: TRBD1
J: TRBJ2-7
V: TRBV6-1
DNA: TGTGCCAGCAGTGAGACAGGGACCCCCTACGAGCAGTACTTC
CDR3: CASSETGTPYEQYF

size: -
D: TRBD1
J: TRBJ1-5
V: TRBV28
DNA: TGTGCCAGCAGTTCCTGGGGAGGACAGGGGGCTCTTGATCAGCCCCAGCATTTT
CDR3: CASSSWGGQGALDQPQHF

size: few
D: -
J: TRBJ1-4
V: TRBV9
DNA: TGTGCCAGCAGCGTGGCAGGGGCTCGGGAAAAACTGTTTTTT
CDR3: CASSVAGAREKLFF

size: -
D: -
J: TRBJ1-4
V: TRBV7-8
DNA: TGTGCCAGCAGCTTAGCGCCCAGGGAGGGAACTAATGAAAAACTGTTTTTT
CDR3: CASSLAPREGTNEKLFF

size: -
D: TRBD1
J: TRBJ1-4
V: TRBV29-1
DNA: TGCAGCGTCGCCGCAGGGGGGATGACTAATGAAAAACTGTTTTTT
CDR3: CSVAAGGMTNEKLFF

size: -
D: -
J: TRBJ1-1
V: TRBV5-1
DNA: TGCGCCAGCAGCCAAGGGACGGAGATAGGTACCACTGAAGCTTTCTTT
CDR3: CASSQGTEIGTTEAFF

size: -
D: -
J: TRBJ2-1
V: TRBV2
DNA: TGTGCCAGCAGTGAAGAATGGACCAACAATGAGCAGTTCTTC
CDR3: CASSEEWTNNEQFF

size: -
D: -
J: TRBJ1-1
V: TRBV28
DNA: TGTGCCAGCACATGGAGGAGGGAGAACACTGAAGCTTTCTTT
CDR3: CASTWRRENTEAFF

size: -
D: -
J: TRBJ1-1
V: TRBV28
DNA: TGTGCCAGCAGTTTTGCGAACACTGAAGCTTTCTTT
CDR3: CASSFANTEAFF

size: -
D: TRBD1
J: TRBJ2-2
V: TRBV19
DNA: TGTGCCAGTAGGTCCGGGACAGGTTGGCCCGGGGAGCTGTTTTTT
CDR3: CASRSGTGWPGELFF

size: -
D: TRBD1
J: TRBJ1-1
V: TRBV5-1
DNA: TGCGCCAGCAGCTTGTTGGGACAGGGGGCCCTTGATCAGAACACTGAAGCTTTCTTT
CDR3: CASSLLGQGALDQNTEAFF

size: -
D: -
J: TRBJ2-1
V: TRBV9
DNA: TGTGCCAGCAGCGTAGGCAGGGGCGGGGACCCAAGACACTACAATGAGCAGTTCTTC
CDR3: CASSVGRGGDPRHYNEQFF

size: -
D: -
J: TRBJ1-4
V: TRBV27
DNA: TGTGCCAGCAGTCTCGGGGAAAAACTGTTTTTT
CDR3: CASSLGEKLFF

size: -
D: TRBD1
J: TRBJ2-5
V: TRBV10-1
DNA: TGCGCCAGCAGTGATGGGGACAGGGGGCGCGGAGAGACCCAGTACTTC
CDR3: CASSDGDRGRGETQYF

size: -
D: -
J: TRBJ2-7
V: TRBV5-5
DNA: TGTGCCAGCAGCTTGAGCGAAGGGGTTCGTCCCTACGAGCAGTACTTC
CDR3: CASSLSEGVRPYEQYF

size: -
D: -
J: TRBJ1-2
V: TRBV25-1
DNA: TGTGCCAGCAGTGGGGGGCACACTAACTATGGCTACACCTTC
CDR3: CASSGGHTNYGYTF

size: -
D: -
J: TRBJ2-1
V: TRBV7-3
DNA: TGTGCCAGCAGCTCCGGGGGCTCCTACAATGAGCAGTTCTTC
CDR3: CASSSGGSYNEQFF

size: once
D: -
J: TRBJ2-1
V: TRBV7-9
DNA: TGTGCCAGCAGCTTCACAGGACAGAGCTCCTACAATGAGCAGTTCTTC
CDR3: CASSFTGQSSYNEQFF

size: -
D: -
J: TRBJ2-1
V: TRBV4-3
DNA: TGCGCCAGCAGCCAGTGGCGGGACGACAATGAGCAGTTCTTC
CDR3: CASSQWRDDNEQFF

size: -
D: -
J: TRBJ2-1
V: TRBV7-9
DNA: TGTGCCAGCAGCCCCGGTGTGGACACGGATGAGCAGTTCTTC
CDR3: CASSPGVDTDEQFF

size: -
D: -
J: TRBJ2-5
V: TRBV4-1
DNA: TGCGCCAGCAGCCAACCTCAAGTACAAGAGACCCAGTACTTC
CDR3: CASSQPQVQETQYF

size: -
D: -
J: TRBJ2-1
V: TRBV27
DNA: TGTGCCAGCAGTTTATTTAGCGGTTCCTACAATGAGCAGTTCTTC
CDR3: CASSLFSGSYNEQFF

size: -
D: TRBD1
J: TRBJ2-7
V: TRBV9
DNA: TGTGCCAGCAGCGGGGACAGGGGCTACGAGCAGTACTTC
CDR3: CASSGDRGYEQYF

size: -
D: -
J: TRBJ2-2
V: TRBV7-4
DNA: TGTGCCAGCAGCACACCCGGGGCTACCGGGGAGCTGTTTTTT
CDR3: CASSTPGATGELFF

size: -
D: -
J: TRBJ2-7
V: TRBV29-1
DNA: TGCAGCGCCGGGAACACCTACGAGCAGTACTTC
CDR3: CSAGNTYEQYF

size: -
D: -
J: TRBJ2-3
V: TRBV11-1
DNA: TGTGCCAGCAGCTTAGTGGGGGGTACCTTAGGGGATACGCAGTATTTT
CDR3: CASSLVGGTLGDTQYF

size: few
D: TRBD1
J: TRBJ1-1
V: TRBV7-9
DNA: TGTGCCAGCAGCCCGGGACAGATAAACACTGAAGCTTTCTTT
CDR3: CASSPGQINTEAFF

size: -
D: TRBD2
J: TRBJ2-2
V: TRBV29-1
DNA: TGCAGCGCCTACCCGTTAGCGGGAGAGATTAACACCGGGGAGCTGTTTTTT
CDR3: CSAYPLAGEINTGELFF

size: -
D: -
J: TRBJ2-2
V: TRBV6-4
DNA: TGTGCCAGCAGTGACTCAGCGTGGCGGGGGGAGCTGTTTTTT
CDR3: CASSDSAWRGELFF